The 12 T cell receptor beta chains reported below all come from one sample, sequenced in a study of OX40 agonist ivuxolimab in advanced cancers. TCRdb's table, derived via immunoSEQ multiplex PCR, lists solely in-frame clones and lacks some. The sample contains around 100,000 clones, about 91% of which appear only once. Material: CD4+ or CD8+ T cells sorted from blood, obtained in a trial of the OX40 agonist ivuxolimab. These receptors came from an adult with an advanced solid tumor such as melanoma, head and neck, liver or kidney cancer.

The genes are TRBV9 and TRBJ2-5; D is perhaps TRBD2 (6 bases). CDR1 SGDLS and CDR2 YYNGEE come from the germline V gene. Trimming removed 0 bases at V and 1 base at J, with 10 bases between. CDR3 size: 15 residues. The CDR3 loop is CASSVAGGIQETQYF. The CDR3 region has the DNA TGTGCCAGCAGCGTAGCGGGCGGGATCCAAGAGACCCAGTACTTC.

In DNA form, the CDR3 reads TGTGCCAGCAGCCCCAGGATACAGGGGTATGGCTACACCTTC. Its protein is CASSPRIQGYGYTF. This chain uses TRBV7-2 with TRBJ1-2; 7 positions agree with TRBD1. This CDR3 region has 14 residues. J was trimmed by 5 bases and V by 5 bases; bases with no gene match: 8. The germline CDR1 and CDR2 sequences are SGHTA and FQGNSA.

This clone has more than one count but fewer than ten. This chain joins TRBV11-2 and TRBJ2-7; 7 nucleotides agree with TRBD1. Trimming at V came to 3 bases and at J to 5 bases, leaving 7 bases not matched to a gene. The CDR3 is 14 residues long. Germline assignment: CDR1 SGHAT and CDR2 FQNNGV. CDR3 sequence reads: CASSLPGQPHEQYF. CDR3 DNA: TGTGCCAGCAGCTTGCCGGGACAGCCACACGAGCAGTACTTC.

The rearrangement uses TRBV30 and TRBJ1-2; no definite D call. The CDR3 contains 15 residues. The germline gives CDR1 GTSNPN, CDR2 SVGIG (reference sequence). Trimming removed 1 base at V and 5 bases at J, with 17 bases between. The CDR3 DNA reads TGTGCCTGGAGTGCTGTAGTCCTGCCCGAATATGGCTACACCTTC. Its translation is CAWSAVVLPEYGYTF.

The CDR3 region has the DNA TGTGCCAGCAGCTTGTCTAGCGGGAGAGGAACAGATACGCAGTATTTT. Protein: CASSLSSGRGTDTQYF. V usage is TRBV5-4 and J usage is TRBJ2-3; TRBD2 aligns across 10 bases. CDR1 is SGHNT, CDR2 YYREEE, per germline (reference sequence). This CDR3 comprises 16 residues. J gave up 3 bases and V 1 base, and 5 bases lay outside the gene matches.

The chain couples TRBV27 to TRBJ1-2; no clear D gene. Germline-derived CDR1 and CDR2 are MNHEY and SMNVEV (reference sequence). The CDR3 runs 13 residues. Trimming took off 3 bases at V and 7 bases at J, with 12 bases between the two ends. CDR3 residues: CASSFLGKIGYTF. The DNA of the CDR3 is TGTGCCAGCAGTTTCCTGGGCAAAATTGGCTACACCTTC.

The chain is built from TRBV5-3 and TRBJ2-7, with 12 bases lining up with TRBD2. TRBV5-3 is assigned to the ORF class and has an uncertain function. J gave up 4 bases and V 5 bases, and 7 bases lay outside the gene matches. The CDR3 runs 15 residues. CDR3 sequence (DNA): TGTGCCAGAAGGCGCCCGACTAGCGGGAGTTACGAGCAGTACTTC. This sequence encodes CARRRPTSGSYEQYF.

This chain joins TRBV5-5 and TRBJ2-2; D may be TRBD1 (5 bases). Germline V CDR1 and CDR2: SGHKS, YYEKEE (reference sequence). Trimming took 5 bases from V and 4 from J, leaving 18 bases between them. The CDR3 is 16 amino acids. CDR3 DNA: TGTGCCAGCAGAGGGGCCCTCCAGAGGAGCACCGGGGAGCTGTTTTTT. This gives the protein CASRGALQRSTGELFF.

The V and J genes are TRBV7-2 and TRBJ2-7; 10 bases agree with TRBD1. There are 15 residues in the CDR3. V lost 3 bases, J lost 7 bases, and 9 bases stayed unmatched. The germline V gene encodes CDR1 SGHTA and CDR2 FQGNSA. CDR3: CASSFTGTGVREQYF. CDR3 nucleotide sequence: TGTGCCAGCAGCTTCACCGGGACAGGGGTGAGGGAGCAGTACTTC.

The J gene is TRBJ2-1, the V gene TRBV5-1, with TRBD1 identical over 8 bases. The CDR3 covers 13 residues. Germline V gives CDR1 SGHRS, CDR2 YFSETQ. Unmatched junction bases numbered 11, after V lost 9 bases and J lost 9 bases. This CDR3 reads CATSGQGMGEQFF. For the CDR3, the DNA is TGCGCCACCTCCGGACAGGGTATGGGTGAGCAGTTCTTC.

The rearrangement links TRBV18 to TRBJ2-5, with 7 bases that match TRBD1. The V gene's germline CDR1 is KGHSH and CDR2 LQKENI. V lost 3 bases and J lost 1; bases outside the gene matches: 2. The CDR3 contains 14 residues. CDR3 amino acids: CASSPYRGQETQYF. In nucleotides, the CDR3 is TGTGCCAGCTCACCCTACAGGGGCCAAGAGACCCAGTACTTC.

This chain links TRBV2 with TRBJ1-1; possible D gene TRBD1, 5 bases. The CDR3 loop spans 14 amino acids. The ends were cut back, 7 bases at V and 3 bases at J, with 15 bases in the middle. Germline CDR1 reads SNHLY; CDR2 reads FYNNEI. CDR3 coding DNA: TGTGCCAGCAACGGCAGGGTTATCGACACTGAAGCTTTCTTT. Protein product: CASNGRVIDTEAFF.